The sequence of this TCR beta chain was determined in a study of T-cell memory formation after mild COVID-19. Germline V gene data show CDR1 as SGHTA and CDR2 as FQGNSA. There are 16 residues in the CDR3. V trimming: 4 bases; J trimming: 12 bases; junction bases outside the gene matches: 13. TCR alpha and TCR beta cDNA libraries carrying sample barcodes and UMIs were produced by 5'RACE using constant-segment primers. TCRdb re-called the 5' RACE reads through MiXCR, storing one row per CDR3 protein. The table has around 250,000 distinct CDR3 sequences, about 17% seen once. Broader study findings: Clones that got smaller from day 15 to 85 had even CD4/CD8, while clones growing later tipped toward CD4+. Most CD4+ clones that shrank were in CM and EM, while CD8+ ones turned up in EMRA. Some SARS-CoV-2-responding clones were already detected in memory before infection.

This clonotype occurred many times. As yet, its antigen is unknown. The chain joins TRBV7-2 to TRBJ2-1; TRBD2 agrees at 12 bases. Sequenced material: PBMCs or a T cell subset sorted from them (not recorded which). The clonotype originates from a young man who had mild COVID-19 (a few samples of this study predate the infection). Cell type and time point are not known. In DNA form, the CDR3 reads TGTGCCAGCAGCTCTAGCGGGGGGGCCCTTGTGAGCGGGCAGTTCTTC. This encodes CASSSSGGALVSGQFF.